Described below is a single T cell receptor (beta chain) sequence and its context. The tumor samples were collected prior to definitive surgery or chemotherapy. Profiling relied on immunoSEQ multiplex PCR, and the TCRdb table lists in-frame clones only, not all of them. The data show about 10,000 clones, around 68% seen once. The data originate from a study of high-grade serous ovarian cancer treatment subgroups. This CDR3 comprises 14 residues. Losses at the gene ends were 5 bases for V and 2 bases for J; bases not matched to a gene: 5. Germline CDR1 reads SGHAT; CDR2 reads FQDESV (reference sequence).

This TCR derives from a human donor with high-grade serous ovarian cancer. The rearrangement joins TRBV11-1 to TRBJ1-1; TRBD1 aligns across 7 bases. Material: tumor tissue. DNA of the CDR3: TGTGCCAGCAGCGTCGGGACAGTTAACACTGAAGCTTTCTTT. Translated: CASSVGTVNTEAFF.